The entry below describes one TCR beta chain. Antigen: not known. The sample belongs to a study of early T cells in non-severe SARS-CoV-2 infection. At the level of the study: Whole-blood bulk RNA, unsorted, was sequenced, and chains were unpaired. Whole-study findings and limits: The study's VDJdb matching favored anti-spike CD8 responses and missed private and CD4 specificities.

Each cDNA molecule carried a unique molecular identifier. TCRdb fed the 5' RACE reads into MiXCR, producing one record per CDR3 protein. The sample lists 30,000 to 35,000 distinct CDR3 sequences, 6% to 7% occurring once. The CDR3 loop spans 14 amino acids. CDR1 and CDR2 from the germline V gene are SGHRS and YFSETQ. V was cut by 2 bases and J by 5 bases, with 13 bases left in between. This receptor was obtained from an adult who was a healthcare worker with PCR-confirmed SARS-CoV-2 infection or an uninfected control (not recorded which). V is TRBV5-1 and J is TRBJ1-1, with a possible D match to TRBD1 (6 bases). The specimen was whole blood. CDR3 in amino acids: CASSLTQGGTEAFF. In DNA, the CDR3 is TGCGCCAGCAGCTTAACACAGGGAGGGACTGAAGCTTTCTTT.